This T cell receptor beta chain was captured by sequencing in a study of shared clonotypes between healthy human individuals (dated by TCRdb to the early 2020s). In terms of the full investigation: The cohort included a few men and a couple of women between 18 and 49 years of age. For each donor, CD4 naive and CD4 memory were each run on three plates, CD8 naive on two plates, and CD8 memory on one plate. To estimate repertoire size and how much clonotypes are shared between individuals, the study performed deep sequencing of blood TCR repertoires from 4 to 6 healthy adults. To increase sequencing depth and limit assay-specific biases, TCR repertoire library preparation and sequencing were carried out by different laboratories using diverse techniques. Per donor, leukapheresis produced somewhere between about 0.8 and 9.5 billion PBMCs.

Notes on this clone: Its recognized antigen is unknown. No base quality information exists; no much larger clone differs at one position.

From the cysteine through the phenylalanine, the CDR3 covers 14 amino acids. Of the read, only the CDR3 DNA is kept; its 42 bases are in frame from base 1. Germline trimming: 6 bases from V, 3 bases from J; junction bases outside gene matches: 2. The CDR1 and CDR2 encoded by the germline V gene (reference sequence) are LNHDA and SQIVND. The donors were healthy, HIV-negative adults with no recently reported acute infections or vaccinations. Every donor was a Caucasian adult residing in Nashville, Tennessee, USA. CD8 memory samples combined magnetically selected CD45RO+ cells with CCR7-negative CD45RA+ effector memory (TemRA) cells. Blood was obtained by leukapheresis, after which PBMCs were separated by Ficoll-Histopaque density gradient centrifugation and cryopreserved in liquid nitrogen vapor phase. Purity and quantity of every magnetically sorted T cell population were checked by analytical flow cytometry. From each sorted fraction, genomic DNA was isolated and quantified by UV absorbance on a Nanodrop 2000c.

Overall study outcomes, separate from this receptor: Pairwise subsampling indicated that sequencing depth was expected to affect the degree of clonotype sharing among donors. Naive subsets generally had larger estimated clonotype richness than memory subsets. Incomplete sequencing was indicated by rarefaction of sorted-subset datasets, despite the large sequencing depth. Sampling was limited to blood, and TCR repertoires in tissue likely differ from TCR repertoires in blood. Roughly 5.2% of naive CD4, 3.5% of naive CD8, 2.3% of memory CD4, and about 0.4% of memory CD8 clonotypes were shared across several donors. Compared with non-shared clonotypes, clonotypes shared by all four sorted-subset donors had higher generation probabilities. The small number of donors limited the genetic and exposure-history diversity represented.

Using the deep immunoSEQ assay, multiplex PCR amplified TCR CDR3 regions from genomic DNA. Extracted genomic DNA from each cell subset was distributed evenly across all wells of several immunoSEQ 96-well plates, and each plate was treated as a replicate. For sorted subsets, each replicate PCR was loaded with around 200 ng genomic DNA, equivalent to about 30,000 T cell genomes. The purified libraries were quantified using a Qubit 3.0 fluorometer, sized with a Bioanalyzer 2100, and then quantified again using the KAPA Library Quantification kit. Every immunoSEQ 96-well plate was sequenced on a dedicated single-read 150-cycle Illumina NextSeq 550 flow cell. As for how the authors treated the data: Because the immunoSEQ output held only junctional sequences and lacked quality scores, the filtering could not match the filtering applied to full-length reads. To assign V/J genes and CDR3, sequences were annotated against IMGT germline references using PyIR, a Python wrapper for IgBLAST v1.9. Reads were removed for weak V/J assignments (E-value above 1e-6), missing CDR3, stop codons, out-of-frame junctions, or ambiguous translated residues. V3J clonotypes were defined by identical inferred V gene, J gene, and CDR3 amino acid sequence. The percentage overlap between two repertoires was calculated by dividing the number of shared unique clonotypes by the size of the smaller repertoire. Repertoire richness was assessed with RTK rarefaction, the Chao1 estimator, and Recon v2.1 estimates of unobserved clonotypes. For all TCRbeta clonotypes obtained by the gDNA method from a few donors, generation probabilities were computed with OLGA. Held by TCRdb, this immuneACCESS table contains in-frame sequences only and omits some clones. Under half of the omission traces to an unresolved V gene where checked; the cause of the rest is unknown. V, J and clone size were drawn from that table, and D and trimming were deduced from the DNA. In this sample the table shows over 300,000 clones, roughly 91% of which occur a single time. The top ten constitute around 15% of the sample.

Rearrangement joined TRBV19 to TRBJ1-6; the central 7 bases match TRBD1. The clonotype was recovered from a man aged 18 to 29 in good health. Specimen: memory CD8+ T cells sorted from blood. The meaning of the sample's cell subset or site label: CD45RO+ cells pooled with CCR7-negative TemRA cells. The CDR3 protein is CASRGGVYNSPLHF. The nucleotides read TGTGCCAGTAGAGGGGGCGTCTATAATTCACCCCTCCACTTT.